The subject of this entry is one T cell receptor beta chain. After removal of 5 bases from V and 6 bases from J, the junction contained 16 bases not matched to a gene. CDR3 size: 17 residues. Per the germline V gene, CDR1 is MDHEN and CDR2 is SYDVKM. Libraries were prepared by immunoSEQ multiplex PCR; TCRdb keeps only in-frame clonotypes and omits some of them. Among roughly 150,000 clones, about four fifths were seen once, and the ten largest hold approximately 16%. The entry originates in a study of blood T cell repertoires in COVID-19. Turning to the study itself: Sites across the United States, Italy and Spain contributed samples from acute and convalescent COVID-19.

This receptor was taken from a human donor with acute or convalescent COVID-19. The donor label of this sample is uncertain. The sequencing input was peripheral blood. The rearrangement links TRBV28 to TRBJ1-2; 9 nucleotides agree with TRBD1. In DNA, the CDR3 is TGTGCCAGCAGTCAAACCGGGACAGGGAAAAGGGAGGATGGCTACACCTTC. It is translated as CASSQTGTGKREDGYTF.